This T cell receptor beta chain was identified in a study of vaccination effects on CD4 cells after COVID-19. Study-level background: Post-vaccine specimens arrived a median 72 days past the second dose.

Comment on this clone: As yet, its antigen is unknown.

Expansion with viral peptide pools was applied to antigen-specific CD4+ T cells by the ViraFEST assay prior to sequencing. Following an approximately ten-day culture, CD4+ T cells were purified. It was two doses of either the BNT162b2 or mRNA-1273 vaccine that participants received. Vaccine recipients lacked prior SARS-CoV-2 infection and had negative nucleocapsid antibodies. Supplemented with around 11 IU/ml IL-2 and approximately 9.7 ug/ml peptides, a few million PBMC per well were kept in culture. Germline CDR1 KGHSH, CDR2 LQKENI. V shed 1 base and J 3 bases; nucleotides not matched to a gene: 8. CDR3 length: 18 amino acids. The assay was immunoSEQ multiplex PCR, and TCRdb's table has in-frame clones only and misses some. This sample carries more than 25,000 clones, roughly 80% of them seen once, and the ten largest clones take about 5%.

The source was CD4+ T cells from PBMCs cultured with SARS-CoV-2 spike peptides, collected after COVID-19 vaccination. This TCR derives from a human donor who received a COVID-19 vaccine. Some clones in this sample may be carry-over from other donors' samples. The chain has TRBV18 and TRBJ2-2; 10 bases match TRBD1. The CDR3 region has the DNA TGTGCCAGCTCACCACTGGGGCACGGGACAGGGGACACCGGGGAGCTGTTTTTT. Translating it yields CASSPLGHGTGDTGELFF.